These T cell receptor beta chains were read from a single sample in a study of graft-versus-host responses after intestinal transplantation. The assay was immunoSEQ multiplex PCR, and TCRdb's table has in-frame clones only and misses some. The sample holds about 98,000 clones, around 88% seen once. This material consisted of PBMCs, taken 255 days after intestinal transplant. All receptors derive from a human patient who received an intestinal transplant, so some T cells may come from the graft donor. Each CDR3 is given with its conserved first and last residue. Each record gives: V gene, J gene, clone size, D gene, CDR3 DNA, CDR3 protein. A D gene is named only where the DNA matches it firmly. Clone size is shown for a subset of rows, as once, few, many or a class of expanded clone.

v_call: TRBV5-1
j_call: TRBJ1-6
clone_size: -
d_call: -
cdr3_nt: TGCGCCAGCAGCTTGGAGGGCATCGGCAGGTCCCATTATAATTCACCCCTCCACTTT
cdr3_aa: CASSLEGIGRSHYNSPLHF

v_call: TRBV18
j_call: TRBJ1-1
clone_size: once
d_call: -
cdr3_nt: TGTGCCAGCTCACCCACCCCGATTGCCGGTGAAGCTTTCTTT
cdr3_aa: CASSPTPIAGEAFF

v_call: TRBV6-5
j_call: TRBJ1-5
clone_size: -
d_call: TRBD1
cdr3_nt: TGTGCCAGCAGCTGGGGACAGGGGGCAAATCAGCCCCAGCATTTT
cdr3_aa: CASSWGQGANQPQHF

v_call: TRBV27
j_call: TRBJ2-7
clone_size: -
d_call: -
cdr3_nt: TGTGCCAGCAGTTTAAGGCAGTCCTACGAGCAGTACTTC
cdr3_aa: CASSLRQSYEQYF

v_call: TRBV2
j_call: TRBJ1-2
clone_size: once
d_call: -
cdr3_nt: TGTGCCAGCGGTGATGCTCGGGGCCCAAACTATGGCTACACCTTC
cdr3_aa: CASGDARGPNYGYTF

v_call: TRBV5-1
j_call: TRBJ2-1
clone_size: -
d_call: TRBD2
cdr3_nt: TGCGCCAGCAGCTTGGGGGAGGGACTACCGTACAATGAGCAGTTCTTC
cdr3_aa: CASSLGEGLPYNEQFF

v_call: TRBV7-9
j_call: TRBJ1-2
clone_size: few
d_call: TRBD1
cdr3_nt: TGTGCCAGCAGCCCCCGGGACAGGGGCCCCTATGGCTACACCTTC
cdr3_aa: CASSPRDRGPYGYTF

v_call: TRBV5-1
j_call: TRBJ2-3
clone_size: once
d_call: TRBD2
cdr3_nt: TGCGCCAGCAGCTTTGGAATAGCGGGGGGGAGCACAGATACGCAGTATTTT
cdr3_aa: CASSFGIAGGSTDTQYF

v_call: TRBV4-3
j_call: TRBJ1-1
clone_size: -
d_call: -
cdr3_nt: TGCGCCAGCAGCCAAGACCGAACCGGGACACCTGACACTGAAGCTTTCTTT
cdr3_aa: CASSQDRTGTPDTEAFF

v_call: TRBV28
j_call: TRBJ2-7
clone_size: -
d_call: TRBD2
cdr3_nt: TGTGCCAGCGGGGGACTAGCGGGATGGTACGAGCAGTACTTC
cdr3_aa: CASGGLAGWYEQYF

v_call: TRBV4-1
j_call: TRBJ2-7
clone_size: -
d_call: TRBD1
cdr3_nt: TGCGCCAGCAGCCCAGGCCCGGACAGGGCCTACGAGCAGTACTTC
cdr3_aa: CASSPGPDRAYEQYF

v_call: TRBV2
j_call: TRBJ2-1
clone_size: -
d_call: -
cdr3_nt: TGTGCCAGCAGCGAAGGCTGGGATGAGCAGTTCTTC
cdr3_aa: CASSEGWDEQFF

v_call: TRBV5-5
j_call: TRBJ1-1
clone_size: -
d_call: TRBD1
cdr3_nt: TGTGCCAGCAGCTTGGACCCGGGACAGGGGAACACTGAAGCTTTCTTT
cdr3_aa: CASSLDPGQGNTEAFF

v_call: TRBV5-6
j_call: TRBJ1-2
clone_size: -
d_call: -
cdr3_nt: TGTGCCAGCAGCTTGGGAGCTAACTATGGCTACACCTTC
cdr3_aa: CASSLGANYGYTF

v_call: TRBV23-1
j_call: TRBJ2-4
clone_size: -
d_call: -
cdr3_nt: TGCGCCAGCAGTCAAGAGAAGGGACACCCAGTAAACATTCAGTACTTC
cdr3_aa: CASSQEKGHPVNIQYF

v_call: TRBV27
j_call: TRBJ2-2
clone_size: -
d_call: -
cdr3_nt: TGTGCCAGCAGGACGGGAGTTAACACCGGGGAGCTGTTTTTT
cdr3_aa: CASRTGVNTGELFF

v_call: TRBV27
j_call: TRBJ2-7
clone_size: -
d_call: -
cdr3_nt: TGTGCCAGCAGTTTGGTGGACAACCTCCTTCTCTACGAGCAGTACTTC
cdr3_aa: CASSLVDNLLLYEQYF

v_call: TRBV19
j_call: TRBJ2-1
clone_size: once
d_call: TRBD2
cdr3_nt: TGTGCCAGTAAGACGAGGGAGGGATCCAGTGAGCAGTTCTTC
cdr3_aa: CASKTREGSSEQFF

v_call: TRBV28
j_call: TRBJ1-2
clone_size: -
d_call: -
cdr3_nt: TGTGCCAGCAGTTCGGACGGGGAATATGGCTACACCTTC
cdr3_aa: CASSSDGEYGYTF

v_call: TRBV5-1
j_call: TRBJ2-6
clone_size: -
d_call: -
cdr3_nt: TGCGCCAGCAAAAAGTTGTTCTCTGGGGCCAACGTCCTGACTTTC
cdr3_aa: CASKKLFSGANVLTF

v_call: TRBV5-1
j_call: TRBJ1-2
clone_size: -
d_call: TRBD1
cdr3_nt: TGCGCCAGCAGCCCTGGGACAGGGGCTAACTATGGCTACACCTTC
cdr3_aa: CASSPGTGANYGYTF

v_call: TRBV10-3
j_call: TRBJ2-6
clone_size: few
d_call: -
cdr3_nt: TGTGCCATCAGTGAGTCCGGCTCTGGGGCCAACGTCCTGACTTTC
cdr3_aa: CAISESGSGANVLTF

v_call: TRBV19
j_call: TRBJ2-1
clone_size: -
d_call: -
cdr3_nt: TGTGCCAGTAGTCCCCTGGACAATGAGCAGTTCTTC
cdr3_aa: CASSPLDNEQFF

v_call: TRBV5-1
j_call: TRBJ1-4
clone_size: -
d_call: -
cdr3_nt: TGCGCCAGCAGGGAAAGGGATAATGAAAAACTGTTTTTT
cdr3_aa: CASRERDNEKLFF

v_call: TRBV14
j_call: TRBJ2-5
clone_size: -
d_call: -
cdr3_nt: TGTGCCAGCAGCCTATACCCCACGATGGCGGAGACCCAGTACTTC
cdr3_aa: CASSLYPTMAETQYF

v_call: TRBV27
j_call: TRBJ1-4
clone_size: -
d_call: -
cdr3_nt: TGTGCCAGCAGTCCAGCCGGGATCTCGAATGAAAAACTGTTTTTT
cdr3_aa: CASSPAGISNEKLFF

v_call: TRBV30
j_call: TRBJ1-4
clone_size: -
d_call: -
cdr3_nt: TGTGCCTCCCTAGAGGCGGGACTGGAAAATGAAAAACTGTTTTTT
cdr3_aa: CASLEAGLENEKLFF

v_call: TRBV6-1
j_call: TRBJ1-5
clone_size: -
d_call: -
cdr3_nt: TGTGCCAGCAGTGAAGCAGTAAGGGGCCAGCCCCAGCATTTT
cdr3_aa: CASSEAVRGQPQHF

v_call: TRBV6-1
j_call: TRBJ1-6
clone_size: -
d_call: TRBD1
cdr3_nt: TGTGCCAGCAGTGAGCGCTACGGGACAGGGAATTCACCCCTCCACTTT
cdr3_aa: CASSERYGTGNSPLHF

v_call: TRBV7-6
j_call: TRBJ1-3
clone_size: few
d_call: -
cdr3_nt: TGTGCCAGCAGCTTAGCTGCAGGAAACACCATATATTTT
cdr3_aa: CASSLAAGNTIYF

v_call: TRBV11-3
j_call: TRBJ2-1
clone_size: -
d_call: -
cdr3_nt: TGTGCCAGCAGGGGGACTTCCAATGAGCAGTTCTTC
cdr3_aa: CASRGTSNEQFF

v_call: TRBV6-1
j_call: TRBJ2-5
clone_size: -
d_call: TRBD1
cdr3_nt: TGTGCCAGCAGCCGGACAGGGTCAGAGACCCAGTACTTC
cdr3_aa: CASSRTGSETQYF

v_call: TRBV2
j_call: TRBJ1-5
clone_size: once
d_call: TRBD1
cdr3_nt: TGTGCCAGCAGTTGGGACAGGGAGAATCAGCCCCAGCATTTT
cdr3_aa: CASSWDRENQPQHF

v_call: TRBV30
j_call: TRBJ1-5
clone_size: -
d_call: TRBD1
cdr3_nt: TGTGCCTGGAGTGTACCATTCCGGGACAGGGTATCGGGAAATCAGCCCCAGCATTTT
cdr3_aa: CAWSVPFRDRVSGNQPQHF

v_call: TRBV15
j_call: TRBJ1-5
clone_size: once
d_call: -
cdr3_nt: TGTGCCACCAGCAGAGACAGACTGGGCAATCAGCCCCAGCATTTT
cdr3_aa: CATSRDRLGNQPQHF

v_call: TRBV27
j_call: TRBJ2-7
clone_size: -
d_call: TRBD1
cdr3_nt: TGTGCCAGCAGTTGGGCGGGACAGGGGGTCTCCTACGAGCAGTACTTC
cdr3_aa: CASSWAGQGVSYEQYF

v_call: TRBV19
j_call: TRBJ2-1
clone_size: -
d_call: -
cdr3_nt: TGTGCCAGTAGCTATAACCTAGCCGGGGGTGAGCAGTTCTTC
cdr3_aa: CASSYNLAGGEQFF

v_call: TRBV4-1
j_call: TRBJ2-2
clone_size: -
d_call: TRBD2
cdr3_nt: TGCGCCAGCAGCCAGGACATCGGACTAGCCCAAACCGGGGAGCTGTTTTTT
cdr3_aa: CASSQDIGLAQTGELFF

v_call: TRBV18
j_call: TRBJ2-3
clone_size: -
d_call: TRBD2
cdr3_nt: TGTGCCAGCTCACCCCTAGCGGGGGAGACCACAGATACGCAGTATTTT
cdr3_aa: CASSPLAGETTDTQYF

v_call: TRBV27
j_call: TRBJ1-1
clone_size: -
d_call: -
cdr3_nt: TGTGCCAGTACGAACAGACAGAACACTGAAGCTTTCTTT
cdr3_aa: CASTNRQNTEAFF

v_call: TRBV27
j_call: TRBJ2-7
clone_size: few
d_call: -
cdr3_nt: TGTGCCAGCAGTGTGAGGGAGCAGTACTTC
cdr3_aa: CASSVREQYF

v_call: TRBV14
j_call: TRBJ1-2
clone_size: -
d_call: TRBD1
cdr3_nt: TGTGCCAGCAGCCAAGGAAACGAGGGGGCCCGGCGGTATGGCTACACCTTC
cdr3_aa: CASSQGNEGARRYGYTF

v_call: TRBV29-1
j_call: TRBJ2-1
clone_size: -
d_call: -
cdr3_nt: TGCAGCGTTGAGAACAGGGTGCAGTTCTTC
cdr3_aa: CSVENRVQFF

v_call: TRBV30
j_call: TRBJ2-1
clone_size: -
d_call: -
cdr3_nt: TGTGCCTGGAGTATGGGGGGTTCCTACAATGAGCAGTTCTTC
cdr3_aa: CAWSMGGSYNEQFF

v_call: TRBV4-2
j_call: TRBJ1-4
clone_size: -
d_call: -
cdr3_nt: TGTGCCAGCAGTCCGAGTGAAAAACTGTTTTTT
cdr3_aa: CASSPSEKLFF

v_call: TRBV2
j_call: TRBJ1-4
clone_size: -
d_call: -
cdr3_nt: TGTGCCAGCAGTGCCCGGGCAAGCGTTGAAAAACTGTTTTTT
cdr3_aa: CASSARASVEKLFF

v_call: TRBV9
j_call: TRBJ2-2
clone_size: -
d_call: -
cdr3_nt: TGTGCCAGCAGCCAATCACAGGGAGGGACCGGGGAGCTGTTTTTT
cdr3_aa: CASSQSQGGTGELFF

v_call: TRBV27
j_call: TRBJ1-1
clone_size: few
d_call: -
cdr3_nt: TGTGCCAGCAGTTTAAAATTTCCCAACACTGAAGCTTTCTTT
cdr3_aa: CASSLKFPNTEAFF

v_call: TRBV7-9
j_call: TRBJ2-7
clone_size: few
d_call: TRBD1
cdr3_nt: TGTGCCAGCAGCCATCGGACAGGGATATACGAGCAGTACTTC
cdr3_aa: CASSHRTGIYEQYF